This TCR beta chain was retrieved from a study of siplizumab effects on memory and regulatory T cells. Regarding the study as a whole: Tracing alloreactive clones into unstimulated subsets worked for only a minor fraction of them. Proliferating Tregs taken from siplizumab cultures were not shown to have a confirmed suppressive function. Among sequences traceable to unstimulated CD4+ memory cells, alloreactive ones were significantly reduced by siplizumab.

V lost 5 bases, J lost 9 bases, and 8 bases lay in between. Germline-derived CDR1 and CDR2 are MDHEN and SYDVKM. This CDR3 has 12 residues. Using immunoSEQ multiplex PCR, the repertoire was profiled, and TCRdb retains in-frame clones only, with some absent. The data contain around 100,000 clones, approximately 91% of them singletons. On this clone itself: The antigen remains undetermined.

The sequenced material came from non-Treg CD4+ T cells sorted from blood. The rearrangement links TRBV28 to TRBJ2-6, with D hard to call. This clonotype was obtained from a human donor in good health. DNA of the CDR3: TGTGCCAGCAGTAGGCCTATCAACGTCCTGACTTTC. Amino acid sequence: CASSRPINVLTF.